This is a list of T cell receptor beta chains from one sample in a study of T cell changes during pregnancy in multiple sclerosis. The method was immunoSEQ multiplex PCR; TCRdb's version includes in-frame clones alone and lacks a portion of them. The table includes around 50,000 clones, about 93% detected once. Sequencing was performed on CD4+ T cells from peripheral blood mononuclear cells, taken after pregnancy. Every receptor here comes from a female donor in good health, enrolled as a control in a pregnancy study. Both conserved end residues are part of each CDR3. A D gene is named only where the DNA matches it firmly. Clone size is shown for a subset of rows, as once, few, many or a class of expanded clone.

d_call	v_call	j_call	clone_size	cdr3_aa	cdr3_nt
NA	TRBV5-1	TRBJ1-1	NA	CASSLGGGVEAFF	TGCGCCAGCAGCTTGGGGGGAGGGGTTGAAGCTTTCTTT
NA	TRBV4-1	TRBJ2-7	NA	CASSRETGSYEQYF	TGCGCCAGCAGTCGCGAGACAGGCTCCTACGAGCAGTACTTC
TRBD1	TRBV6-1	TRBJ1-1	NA	CASSGTGSNTEAFF	TGTGCCAGCAGTGGGACAGGATCGAACACTGAAGCTTTCTTT
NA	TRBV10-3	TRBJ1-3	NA	CAISGSGNTIYF	TGTGCCATCAGTGGTTCGGGAAACACCATATATTTT
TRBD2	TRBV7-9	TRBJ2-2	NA	CASSYGTSHTGELFF	TGTGCCAGCAGCTACGGGACTAGTCACACCGGGGAGCTGTTTTTT
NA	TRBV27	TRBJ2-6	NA	CASGLGPLGANVLTF	TGTGCCAGCGGCTTGGGCCCCCTAGGGGCCAACGTCCTGACTTTC
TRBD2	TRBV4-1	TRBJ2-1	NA	CASSQDEETSDYNEQFF	TGCGCCAGCAGCCAAGATGAGGAGACTAGCGACTACAATGAGCAGTTCTTC
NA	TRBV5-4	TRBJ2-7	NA	CASSPAPTTYEQYF	TGTGCCAGCAGCCCAGCCCCCACTACCTACGAGCAGTACTTC
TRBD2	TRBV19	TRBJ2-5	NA	CASSTGLAGQETQYF	TGTGCCAGTAGTACGGGACTAGCGGGGCAAGAGACCCAGTACTTC
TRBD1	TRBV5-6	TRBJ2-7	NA	CASSLDRGFEQYF	TGTGCCAGCAGCTTAGACAGGGGGTTCGAGCAGTACTTC
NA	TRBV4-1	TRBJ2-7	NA	CASSPSTAFYEQYF	TGCGCCAGCAGCCCTTCGACAGCTTTCTACGAGCAGTACTTC
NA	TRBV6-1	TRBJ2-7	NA	CASSLSGRDYEQYF	TGTGCCAGCAGTCTATCCGGCAGGGACTACGAGCAGTACTTC
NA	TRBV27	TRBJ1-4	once	CASSFYSYTTNEKLFF	TGTGCCAGCAGTTTTTATAGCTATACAACTAATGAAAAACTGTTTTTT
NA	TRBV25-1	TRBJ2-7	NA	CASSRGRIYEQYF	TGTGCCAGCTCGAGAGGAAGGATCTACGAGCAGTACTTC
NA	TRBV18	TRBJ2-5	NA	CASSRSEETQYF	TGTGCCAGCTCACGGAGCGAAGAGACCCAGTACTTC
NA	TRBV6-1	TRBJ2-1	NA	CASSLQDHSYNEQFF	TGTGCCAGCAGTCTACAGGACCATTCCTACAATGAGCAGTTCTTC
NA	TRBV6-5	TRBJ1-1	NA	CASARRQVNTEAFF	TGTGCCAGCGCTCGAAGACAGGTGAACACTGAAGCTTTCTTT
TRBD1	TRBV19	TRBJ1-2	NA	CASRISQGAVDGYTF	TGTGCCAGTAGGATATCACAGGGGGCCGTTGATGGCTACACCTTC
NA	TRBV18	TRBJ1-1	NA	CASSPPRVNTEAFF	TGTGCCAGCTCACCACCGAGGGTGAACACTGAAGCTTTCTTT
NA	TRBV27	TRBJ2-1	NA	CASSFLRRGSSYNEQFF	TGTGCCAGCAGTTTCCTCAGGCGGGGATCCTCCTACAATGAGCAGTTCTTC
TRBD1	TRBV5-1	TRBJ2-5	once	CASSKGQGEETQYF	TGCGCCAGCAGCAAGGGACAGGGGGAAGAGACCCAGTACTTC
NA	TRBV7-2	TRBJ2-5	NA	CASSPSPTETQYF	TGTGCCAGCAGCCCCTCACCTACGGAGACCCAGTACTTC
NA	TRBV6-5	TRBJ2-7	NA	CASRMGGSSYEQYF	TGTGCCAGCAGGATGGGGGGTAGCTCCTACGAGCAGTACTTC
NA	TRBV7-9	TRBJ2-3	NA	CASSAGVGWQSTDTQYF	TGTGCCAGCAGCGCCGGGGTGGGGTGGCAGAGCACAGATACGCAGTATTTT
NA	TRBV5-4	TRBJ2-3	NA	CASSLPSTDTQYF	TGTGCCAGCAGCCTACCGAGCACAGATACGCAGTATTTT
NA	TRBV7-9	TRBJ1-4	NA	CASSLAGPPGEKLFF	TGTGCCAGCAGCTTGGCGGGCCCCCCGGGAGAAAAACTGTTTTTT
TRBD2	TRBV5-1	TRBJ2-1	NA	CASSFFRTSGTADEQFF	TGCGCCAGCAGCTTCTTTCGGACTAGCGGGACTGCGGATGAGCAGTTCTTC
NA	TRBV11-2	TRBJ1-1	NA	CASRPLRMRTDRTRAFF	TGTGCCAGCAGGCCTCTCAGAATGCGGACAGATCGCACACGAGCTTTCTTT
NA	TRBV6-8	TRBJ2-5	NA	CASSSGRTEETQYF	TGTGCCAGCAGTTCCGGCCGGACAGAAGAGACCCAGTACTTC
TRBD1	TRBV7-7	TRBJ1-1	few	CASSSLQGTEAFF	TGTGCTAGCAGCTCCCTACAGGGGACTGAAGCTTTCTTT
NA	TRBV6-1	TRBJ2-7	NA	CASSDPGHLYEQYF	TGTGCCAGCAGTGATCCGGGACACCTATACGAGCAGTACTTC
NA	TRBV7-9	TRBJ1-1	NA	CASSLGELMNTEAFF	TGTGCCAGCAGCTTAGGAGAGTTAATGAACACTGAAGCTTTCTTT
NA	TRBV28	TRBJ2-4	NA	CASATKASGNIQYF	TGTGCCAGCGCTACCAAGGCCTCGGGAAACATTCAGTACTTC
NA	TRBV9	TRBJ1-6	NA	CASTKQAFNSPLHF	TGTGCCAGCACCAAACAGGCCTTTAATTCACCCCTCCACTTT
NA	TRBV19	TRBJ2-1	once	CASKGDYPYNEQFF	TGTGCCAGTAAGGGGGACTACCCCTACAATGAGCAGTTCTTC
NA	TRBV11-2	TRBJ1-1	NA	CASSLDRRGTEAFF	TGTGCCAGCAGCTTAGATCGCAGAGGAACTGAAGCTTTCTTT
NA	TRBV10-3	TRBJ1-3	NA	CAITEGNTIYF	TGTGCCATCACCGAGGGAAACACCATATATTTT
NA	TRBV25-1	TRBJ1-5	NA	CASRSDGEYQPQHF	TGTGCCAGCAGGAGTGACGGGGAGTATCAGCCCCAGCATTTT
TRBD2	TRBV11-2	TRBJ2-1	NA	CASSSSGLSYNEQFF	TGTGCCAGCAGCAGTAGCGGGCTATCCTACAATGAGCAGTTCTTC
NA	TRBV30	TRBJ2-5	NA	CAWSGASILYF	TGTGCCTGGAGTGGGGCATCAATCCTGTACTTC
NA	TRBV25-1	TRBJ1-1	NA	CASSGGGRVGAFF	TGTGCCAGCAGTGGAGGAGGAAGAGTCGGAGCTTTCTTT
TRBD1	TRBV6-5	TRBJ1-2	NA	CASRTGNGYTF	TGTGCCAGCAGGACAGGGAATGGCTACACCTTC
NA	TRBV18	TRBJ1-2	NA	CASSPDSGYGYTF	TGTGCCAGCTCACCAGACAGCGGGTATGGCTACACCTTC
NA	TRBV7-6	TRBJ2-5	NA	CASSLSGAGETQYF	TGTGCCAGCAGCTTATCAGGGGCCGGGGAGACCCAGTACTTC
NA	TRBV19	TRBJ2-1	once	CASSTGGYNEQFF	TGTGCCAGTAGTACAGGGGGGTACAATGAGCAGTTCTTC
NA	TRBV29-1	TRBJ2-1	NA	CSVGDPGNEQFF	TGCAGCGTTGGAGACCCCGGGAATGAGCAGTTCTTC
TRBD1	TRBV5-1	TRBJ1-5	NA	CASSLGTGYQPQHF	TGCGCCAGCAGCTTGGGGACAGGGTATCAGCCCCAGCATTTT
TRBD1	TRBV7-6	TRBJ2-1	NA	CASSLGGQVYNEQFF	TGTGCCAGCAGCTTAGGGGGACAGGTTTACAATGAGCAGTTCTTC
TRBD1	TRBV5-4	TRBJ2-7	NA	CASSPGQDSYEQYF	TGTGCCAGCAGCCCCGGACAGGACTCCTACGAGCAGTACTTC
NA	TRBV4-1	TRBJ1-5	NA	CASSQGLNQPQHF	TGCGCCAGCAGCCAAGGCCTAAATCAGCCCCAGCATTTT
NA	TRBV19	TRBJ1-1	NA	CASSPDSGEAFF	TGTGCCAGTAGTCCGGACAGTGGTGAAGCTTTCTTT
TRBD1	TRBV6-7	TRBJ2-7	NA	CASIKSGQGSGEQYF	TGTGCCAGCATCAAATCCGGACAGGGCAGCGGGGAGCAGTACTTC